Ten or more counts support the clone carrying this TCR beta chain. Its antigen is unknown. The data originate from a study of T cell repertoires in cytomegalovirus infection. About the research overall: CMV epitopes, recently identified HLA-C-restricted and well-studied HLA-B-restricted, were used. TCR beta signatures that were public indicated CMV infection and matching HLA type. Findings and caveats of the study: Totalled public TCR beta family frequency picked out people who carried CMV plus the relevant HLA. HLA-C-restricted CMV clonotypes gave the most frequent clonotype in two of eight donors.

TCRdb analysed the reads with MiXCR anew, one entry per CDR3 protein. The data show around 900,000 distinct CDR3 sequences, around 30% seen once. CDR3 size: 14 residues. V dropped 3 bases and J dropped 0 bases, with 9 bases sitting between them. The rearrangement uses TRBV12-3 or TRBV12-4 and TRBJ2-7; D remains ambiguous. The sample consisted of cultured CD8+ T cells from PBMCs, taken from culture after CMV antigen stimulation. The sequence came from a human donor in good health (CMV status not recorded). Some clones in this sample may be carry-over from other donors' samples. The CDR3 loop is CASSFGLSSYEQYF. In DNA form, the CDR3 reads TGTGCCAGCAGTTTCGGATTAAGCTCCTACGAGCAGTACTTC.